This T cell receptor beta chain was recorded in a study of beta chain features in type 1 diabetes. The CDR3 is 13 residues long. Germline CDR1 reads LNHDA; CDR2 reads SQIVND (reference sequence). The ends were cut back, 7 bases at V and 0 bases at J, with 4 bases in the middle. Sequencing targeted expressed TCRB transcripts, as all isolated RNA had been reverse transcribed. Mean read depth for naive, central memory and regulatory T cell samples was 3.5 million to 4.5 million reads. The data were produced by immunoSEQ multiplex PCR, yet TCRdb's version contains in-frame clones alone and is incomplete. This table holds under 450,000 clones, over 11% found once.

The specimen was naive CD4+ T cells from blood. The receptor was derived from a young man in good health. This chain joins TRBV19 and TRBJ2-6; no firm D call. The CDR3 here is CASINSGANVLTF. CDR3 coding DNA: TGTGCCAGTATTAACTCTGGGGCCAACGTCCTGACTTTC. Full variable domain (outside the CDR3, taken from reference TRBV19 and TRBJ2-6): DGGITQSPKYLFRKEGQNVTLSCEQNLNHDAMYWYRQDPGQGLRLIYYSQIVNDFQKGDIAEGYSVSREKKESFPLTVTSAQKNPTAFYLCASINSGANVLTFGAGSRLTVL.